What follows describes a single T cell receptor beta chain. The sample originates from a study of T cell changes during pregnancy in multiple sclerosis. Using immunoSEQ multiplex PCR, the repertoire was profiled, and TCRdb retains in-frame clones only, with some absent. The sample lists 85,000 to 90,000 clones; nearly 95% were seen once. This CDR3 is built from 16 residues. V was clipped by 4 bases and J by 3 bases; unmatched bases: 10. Per the germline V gene, CDR1 is SGHVS and CDR2 is FQNEAQ. The clonotype originates from a female donor in good health, enrolled as a control in a pregnancy study. This specimen was peripheral blood, taken after pregnancy. The genes are TRBV7-8 and TRBJ2-7; the match to TRBD1 covers 9 bases. CDR3 coding DNA: TGTGCCAGCAGCTCCTACAGGGGGCAAGGTCTCTACGAGCAGTACTTC. It encodes CASSSYRGQGLYEQYF.